This T cell receptor beta chain came from a study of cytomegalovirus exposure and HLA in healthy donors. Whole-study results and caveats: Cytomegalovirus-associated TCR beta chains were listed, numbering some 150. Reports described diagnosis of cytomegalovirus status by the classifier as highly specific and sensitive. In a later analysis, TCR beta V- and J-gene trimming showed a link to a missense DCLRE1C variant.

Regarding this clone: What it binds is unknown.

This CDR3 spans 15 amino acids. The trim removed 6 bases at V and 3 bases at J, leaving 10 bases unmatched. Germline V gene data show CDR1 as MNHEY and CDR2 as SMNVEV (reference sequence). A multiplex PCR was run with 60 Vbeta primers and 13 Jbeta primers. Study processing details: A later analysis tallied 65 million to 85 million unique TCR beta chains, approximately 10 million of them shared. Using immunoSEQ multiplex PCR, the repertoire was profiled, and TCRdb retains in-frame clones only, with some absent. D and trimming come from the DNA, and the V and J calls and clone size come from that table. The sample includes 250,000 or so clones, about 90% of them seen just once.

The receptor's source is a girl under 10 years old in good health and CMV-seronegative. The sample consisted of PBMCs. The chain is built from TRBV27 and TRBJ2-7; 8 bases are a match to TRBD1. CDR3 protein: CASRFAGTGDYEQYF. DNA for the CDR3: TGTGCCAGCAGGTTCGCCGGGACAGGAGACTACGAGCAGTACTTC.